This T cell receptor beta chain was identified in a study of follicular helper T cells after annual influenza vaccination. In regard to this clone: Its antigen remains unknown.

The CDR3 length is 14 residues. CDR1 is SEHNR and CDR2 is FQNEAQ in the germline V gene (reference sequence). With 8 bases clipped from V and 8 bases from J, the junction kept 11 bases outside the gene matches. Sequencing used immunoSEQ multiplex PCR; TCRdb keeps in-frame clones, though not all of them. The sample has 6,000 to 7,500 clones, 84% seen once; the top ten hold less than 0.65%. Study results and caveats: Plasmablast frequency change correlated with clonality change in ICOS+CD38+ cTfh.

Indicated time point: 2015-2016 season, 7 days after influenza vaccination. The chain combines TRBV7-9 with TRBJ2-1; 8 bases are shared with TRBD2. Specimen: CXCR5- memory CD4+ T cells sorted from blood, collected 7 days after influenza vaccination. This clonotype was sampled from an adult who received the influenza vaccine. The CDR3 nucleotides are TGTGCCAGCGAAAACAGCGGGGGAGGCGATGAGCAGTTCTTC. It is translated as CASENSGGGDEQFF.